A single TCR beta chain is shown here with its context. In the original workflow: Amplified reference gene primers provided the basis for estimating nucleated cell counts. Profiling relied on immunoSEQ multiplex PCR, and the TCRdb table lists in-frame clones only, not all of them. The V and J calls and the clone size are those of that table, but D and trimming were determined from the DNA. The sample lists approximately 270,000 clones; approximately 86% were seen once. This entry is derived from a study of blood T cell repertoires in COVID-19. In the study overall: Samples representing acute and convalescent COVID-19 were sourced from the United States, Italy and Spain. T cells, B-cell-depleted T cells, or PBMCs provided the cDNA or gDNA that served as material.

This receptor was obtained from an elderly man with acute or convalescent COVID-19. Material for sequencing was peripheral blood.

The CDR3: CASSLSQANTEAFF. CDR3 nucleotides: TGTGCCAGCAGTTTATCCCAGGCGAACACTGAAGCTTTCTTT. The V gene is TRBV28, the J gene TRBJ1-1; no clear D gene. Germline V gene data show CDR1 as MDHEN and CDR2 as SYDVKM. V lost 1 base and J 1 base, leaving 7 bases between the germline ends. There are 14 residues in the CDR3. The entire variable domain, with the rest obtained from reference TRBV28 and TRBJ1-1, is as follows: DVKVTQSSRYLVKRTGEKVFLECVQDMDHENMFWYRQDPGLGLRLIYFSYDVKMKEKGDIPEGYSVSREKKERFSLILESASTNQTSMYLCASSLSQANTEAFFGQGTRLTVV.